Following are 6 T cell receptor beta chains from one sample sequenced in a study of T cells in localized non-small cell lung cancer (dated by TCRdb to the early 2020s). The method was the immunoSEQ multiplex PCR assay. TCRdb limited this immuneACCESS table to in-frame rearrangements with V and J called. A share of clones is missing; checked studies link under half to unresolved V genes, and the rest is unexplained. This sample gives approximately 89,000 clones in total; around 82% of them show up just once. Under 25% of the sample rests with the top ten. The specimen comprised PBMCs, sampled before any cancer treatment. The origin of the receptors is a man aged 40 to 70 with stage II squamous cell lung carcinoma.

This chain connects TRBV5-4 to TRBJ2-3; D is undetermined. CDR1 and CDR2 from the germline V gene are SGHNT and YYREEE (reference sequence). The CDR3 has 11 amino acids. The ends were cut back, 0 bases at V and 5 bases at J, with 1 base in the middle. The DNA for the CDR3 is TGTGCCAGCAGCTTGGAAGATACGCAGTATTTT. Its translation is CASSLEDTQYF.

The chain is built from TRBV5-1 and TRBJ2-5; D gene ambiguous. CDR1 SGHRS and CDR2 YFSETQ come from the germline V gene. The CDR3 covers 14 residues. Trimming left V 6 bases short and J 0 bases short, with 12 bases between. The chain's CDR3 is CASKPELYQETQYF. In DNA, the CDR3 is TGCGCCAGCAAGCCGGAGCTCTACCAAGAGACCCAGTACTTC.

The V gene is TRBV9, the J gene TRBJ2-3; TRBD2 agrees at 8 bases. The CDR3 runs 17 residues. V shed 4 bases, J shed 2 bases, and the junction held 12 bases outside the gene matches. Per germline, CDR1 SGDLS and CDR2 YYNGEE. The CDR3 loop is CASSSRGGLPSTDTQYF. The CDR3 DNA follows: TGTGCCAGCAGCTCCCGGGGGGGGCTCCCATCCACAGATACGCAGTATTTT.

V gene TRBV21-1 combines with J gene TRBJ1-1. TRBV21-1 is a recognized pseudogene. There are 15 residues in the CDR3. CDR3 amino acids: CASSNGEGDSSEAFF. The CDR3 DNA reads as TGTGCCAGCAGCAACGGAGAAGGGGACTCGTCTGAAGCTTTCTTT.

This chain uses TRBV29-1 with TRBJ2-1; D call uncertain. The CDR3 is 16 amino acids. CDR1 SQVTM and CDR2 ANQGSEA come from the germline V gene. V gave up 3 bases and J gave up 1 base, with 16 bases separating them. DNA for the CDR3: TGCAGCGTTGAGCCGTCGACGGGCATGTCCTACAATGAGCAGTTCTTC. This encodes CSVEPSTGMSYNEQFF.

The J gene is TRBJ2-2, the V gene TRBV30; either TRBD1 or TRBD2 may supply D (5 bases each). This CDR3 contains 14 residues. The V end was cut by 5 bases, the J end by 7 bases, with 17 bases between. Looked up from germline, CDR1 is GTSNPN and CDR2 is SVGIG (reference sequence). The CDR3 region is CAWLPGPRNGELFF. CDR3 DNA sequence: TGTGCCTGGTTGCCGGGACCGAGGAACGGGGAGCTGTTTTTT. The whole variable domain, remainder taken from reference TRBV30 and TRBJ2-2, is SQTIHQWPATLVQPVGSPLSLECTVEGTSNPNLYWYRQAAGRGLQLLFYSVGIGQISSEVPQNLSASRPQDRQFILSSKKLLLSDSGFYLCAWLPGPRNGELFFGEGSRLTVL.